Shown below are 4 T cell receptor beta chains from a single sample sequenced in a study of blood T cell repertoires in COVID-19 (dated by TCRdb to the early 2020s). Receptor amplification or capture employed the immunoSEQ multiplex PCR assay. TCRdb obtained this table from immuneACCESS and retained in-frame rearrangements with V and J assigned. These tables miss some clones; where compared with another copy, unresolved V genes account for less than half of the shortfall, and the remainder is unexplained. This sample holds 110,000 to 150,000 clones; roughly 89% were observed only once. About 3.2% of the sample belongs to the ten largest clones. Sequencing was done on a sample of peripheral blood. Receptors originate from a man aged 55-75 years with active or convalescent COVID-19.

The V call is TRBV9, the J call TRBJ2-3, with 9 bases aligning to TRBD2. The germline gives CDR1 SGDLS, CDR2 YYNGEE. This CDR3 comprises 18 residues. Germline trimming cut 3 bases from V and 4 bases from J; bases unmatched to any gene: 15. This CDR3 is CASSAQISGSEVPDTQYF. The CDR3, as DNA: TGTGCCAGCAGCGCCCAAATTAGCGGGAGTGAGGTACCAGATACGCAGTATTTT.

The rearrangement joins TRBV5-1 to TRBJ1-6, with D hard to call. Looked up from germline, CDR1 is SGHRS and CDR2 is YFSETQ. The CDR3 spans 15 residues. V lost 2 bases, J lost 5 bases, and 11 bases lay in between. CDR3 DNA sequence: TGCGCCAGCAGCTTTTCCCCCGCTAATAATTCACCCCTCCACTTT. Protein sequence: CASSFSPANNSPLHF.

The chain has TRBV28 and TRBJ1-2; 8 positions agree with TRBD1. The ends lost 2 bases at V and 8 bases at J; junction bases unmatched: 13. Germline V lookup: CDR1 MDHEN, CDR2 SYDVKM. This CDR3 region has 16 residues. CDR3 in DNA: TGTGCCAGCAGTTTAGGTACAGGGGGGCGTTTGAGCGGCTACACCTTC. Amino acids: CASSLGTGGRLSGYTF.

This clone appeared a few times. The V call is TRBV18, the J call TRBJ1-5; TRBD1 is a possible D gene (6 bases). V lost 8 bases, J lost 6 bases, and 20 bases lay in between. CDR1 KGHSH and CDR2 LQKENI come from the germline V gene. The length of the CDR3 is 15 residues. The CDR3 bases are TGTGCCAGCGGGACGGTCGGACAGCCCGTTCAGCCCCAGCATTTT. It specifies CASGTVGQPVQPQHF.